This T cell receptor (beta chain) was recorded in a study of identical twins. This clonotype was counted between two and nine times. As yet, its antigen is unknown. The V gene end was trimmed by 5 bases and the J gene end by 4 bases; junction bases not matched to a gene: 10. The CDR3 sequence is 15 residues long. Study conclusions and caveats: Donors were not followed over many years; analysis was cross-sectional. Models predicted less out-of-frame TCR alpha sharing in monozygotic twins than was found. Memory repertoires lacked the insertion deficit that abundant cord blood beta clonotypes showed.

With template switching, a universal primer site was added, and the cDNA carried unique molecular identifiers. In TCRdb, the 5' RACE reads were re-called with MiXCR into one record per CDR3 protein. Of approximately 590,000 distinct CDR3 sequences listed, 9.6% are singletons. These data are also associated with another study on yellow fever vaccine responses in identical twins.

The source material was PBMCs. The chain carries TRBV12-3 or TRBV12-4 and TRBJ1-2, with 7 positions matching TRBD1. This clonotype was sampled from a young woman in good health. CDR3: CASSNRGGIRYGYTF. The CDR3 nucleotides are TGTGCCAGCAGTAACAGAGGGGGCATCCGCTATGGCTACACCTTC.